Presented here are 2 T cell receptor beta chains from one specimen sequenced in a study of radiotherapy plus CTLA-4 blockade in lung cancer. The assay was immunoSEQ multiplex PCR, and TCRdb's table has in-frame clones only and misses some. The data show 85,000 to 130,000 clones, approximately 81% seen once. The sample here was peripheral blood, taken from a patient treated with radiotherapy plus ipilimumab. The source of these receptors is a human donor with non-small cell lung cancer that progressed on radiotherapy plus ipilimumab. Some clones in this sample may be carry-over from other donors' samples.

The genes are TRBV9 and TRBJ1-1, with D maybe TRBD1 (6 bases). Germline V CDR1 and CDR2: SGDLS, YYNGEE. V lost 2 bases, J lost 3 bases, and 20 bases lay in between. The CDR3 contains 17 residues. CDR3 sequence: CASSVSSTGRFDTEAFF. The CDR3 DNA is TGTGCCAGCAGCGTTTCCTCGACAGGTCGATTCGACACTGAAGCTTTCTTT. The variable domain in full, with the rest retrieved from reference TRBV9 and TRBJ1-1, is DSGVTQTPKHLITATGQRVTLRCSPRSGDLSVYWYQQSLDQGLQFLIQYYNGEERAKGNILERFSAQQFPDLHSELNLSSLELGDSALYFCASSVSSTGRFDTEAFFGQGTRLTVV.

This chain links TRBV4-1 with TRBJ2-6; D remains unclear. This CDR3 comprises 15 residues. Germline CDR1 and CDR2: MGHRA and YSYEKL. The germline V and J ends were trimmed by 1 base and 0 bases, with 4 bases remaining between them. The CDR3 sequence is CASSQALSGANVLTF. The DNA for the CDR3 is TGCGCCAGCAGCCAAGCGCTCTCTGGGGCCAACGTCCTGACTTTC.